This TCR beta chain comes out of a study of shared clonotypes between healthy human individuals. General study points: For sorted subsets, rarefaction showed incomplete sequencing despite large depth. Tissues were not sampled, only blood, and their repertoires likely differ. The study generally estimated greater richness for naive than memory subsets.

J was trimmed by 4 bases and V by 0 bases; bases with no gene match: 8. Germline V gene lookup returns CDR1 LGHNA and CDR2 YSLEER. The CDR3 spans 17 residues. Naive CD8 cells lacked CD45RO and underwent positive selection for CCR7, leaving out terminally differentiated effector memory CD45RA+ cells. Note on this clone: Antigen: not known.

Genomic DNA per cell subset filled all wells of several immunoSEQ plates. Using immunoSEQ multiplex PCR, the repertoire was profiled, and TCRdb retains in-frame clones only, with some absent. The table records 2 million to 2.5 million clones, just under 95% of them present only once. The chain uses TRBV4-3 and TRBJ2-3; 9 positions match TRBD2. The origin of this receptor is a man younger than 35 in good health. The material sequenced was naive CD8+ T cells sorted from blood. CDR3 sequence (DNA): TGCGCCAGCAGCCAAGATACGAGTAGCGGGAGTTCAGATACGCAGTATTTT. As protein: CASSQDTSSGSSDTQYF.